Listed below are T cell receptor beta chains from one sample, sequenced in a study of naive and memory T cell subsets. TCRdb called the UMI-ligation and nested PCR reads again in MiXCR, with one record for every CDR3 protein. The table lists about 90,000 distinct CDR3 sequences, approximately 11% of them singletons. The sequencing input was naive CD4+ T cells from blood. The receptors here all came from a human donor in good health. The CDR3 runs from the conserved cysteine through the conserved F or W. The D gene is left open where the match is weak. Clone size is stated in some rows and not others, as once, few, many or a class when expanded.

size: few; J: TRBJ2-3; D: -; V: TRBV2; CDR3: CASILDRVTDTQYF; DNA: TGTGCCAGCATCTTGGACAGAGTCACAGATACGCAGTATTTT
size: many; J: TRBJ2-3; D: -; V: TRBV7-6; CDR3: CASSLAGVGTDTQYF; DNA: TGTGCCAGCAGCTTAGCGGGGGTCGGCACAGATACGCAGTATTTT
size: few; J: TRBJ2-2; D: -; V: TRBV28; CDR3: CASSRTGNTGELFF; DNA: TGTGCCAGCAGTAGGACGGGCAACACCGGGGAGCTGTTTTTT
size: -; J: TRBJ2-3; D: -; V: TRBV3-1; CDR3: CASSQDLVVGDTQYF; DNA: TGTGCCAGCAGCCAAGATCTGGTAGTAGGAGATACGCAGTATTTT
size: -; J: TRBJ2-2; D: -; V: TRBV27; CDR3: CASSFFGVGKNTGELFF; DNA: TGTGCCAGCAGTTTTTTTGGCGTAGGGAAGAACACCGGGGAGCTGTTTTTT
size: few; J: TRBJ2-7; D: -; V: TRBV7-6; CDR3: CASSLTVTYEQYF; DNA: TGTGCCAGCAGCTTGACAGTAACCTACGAGCAGTACTTC
size: few; J: TRBJ2-7; D: TRBD1; V: TRBV7-2; CDR3: CASSLAGGPYEQYF; DNA: TGTGCCAGCAGCTTAGCAGGGGGCCCCTACGAGCAGTACTTC
size: few; J: TRBJ2-7; D: -; V: TRBV27; CDR3: CASSFQGPEGYEQYF; DNA: TGTGCCAGCAGCTTCCAGGGACCGGAGGGGTACGAGCAGTACTTC
size: few; J: TRBJ1-2; D: TRBD1; V: TRBV5-1; CDR3: CASNYGQGGGYTF; DNA: TGCGCCAGCAACTATGGACAGGGGGGAGGCTACACCTTC
size: many; J: TRBJ1-2; D: -; V: TRBV11-2; CDR3: CASRSGGQSYGYTF; DNA: TGTGCCAGCAGATCCGGAGGGCAGAGCTATGGCTACACCTTC
size: once; J: TRBJ1-6; D: -; V: TRBV7-2; CDR3: CASSLFNDSPLHF; DNA: TGTGCCAGCAGCTTATTCAATGATTCACCCCTCCACTTT
size: few; J: TRBJ2-7; D: -; V: TRBV12-3/TRBV12-4; CDR3: CASTKQGRYEQYF; DNA: TGTGCCAGCACCAAACAGGGACGCTACGAGCAGTACTTC
size: few; J: TRBJ2-3; D: -; V: TRBV29-1; CDR3: CSALLGPLGTQYF; DNA: TGCAGCGCCCTACTTGGACCTCTGGGCACGCAGTATTTT
size: few; J: TRBJ2-7; D: -; V: TRBV7-9; CDR3: CASSFGGHYEQYF; DNA: TGTGCCAGCAGCTTTGGCGGACACTACGAGCAGTACTTC
size: -; J: TRBJ2-1; D: TRBD2; V: TRBV5-5; CDR3: CASSLLAGGQNEQFF; DNA: TGTGCCAGCAGCTTGTTAGCGGGGGGTCAAAATGAGCAGTTCTTC
size: -; J: TRBJ2-1; D: TRBD2; V: TRBV3-1; CDR3: CASSHRDYYNEQFF; DNA: TGTGCCAGCAGCCATCGGGACTACTACAATGAGCAGTTCTTC
size: -; J: TRBJ2-5; D: -; V: TRBV7-1; CDR3: CASSSSVVLTEETQYF; DNA: TGTGCCAGCAGCTCCTCCGTGGTCCTGACGGAGGAGACCCAGTACTTC
size: -; J: TRBJ2-3; D: TRBD2; V: TRBV6-6; CDR3: CASSTGGRPTDTHYF; DNA: TGTGCCAGCAGTACAGGCGGGAGGCCCACAGATACGCATTATTTT
size: -; J: TRBJ1-2; D: TRBD1; V: TRBV6-2/TRBV6-3; CDR3: CASSSSLGQLNYGYTF; DNA: TGTGCCAGCAGTTCATCTTTGGGACAGCTTAACTATGGCTACACCTTC
size: -; J: TRBJ2-1; D: TRBD1; V: TRBV29-1; CDR3: CSVEDMGTGNNEQFF; DNA: TGCAGCGTTGAAGATATGGGGACAGGTAACAATGAGCAGTTCTTC
size: few; J: TRBJ2-1; D: -; V: TRBV12-3/TRBV12-4; CDR3: CASNLNSGNEQFF; DNA: TGTGCCAGCAACCTGAATTCTGGGAATGAGCAGTTCTTC
size: -; J: TRBJ1-1; D: -; V: TRBV5-1; CDR3: CASSPSIGVDTEAFF; DNA: TGCGCCAGCAGCCCTTCGATAGGGGTCGACACTGAAGCTTTCTTT
size: many; J: TRBJ2-5; D: -; V: TRBV4-3; CDR3: CASSQELGRETQYF; DNA: TGCGCCAGCAGCCAAGAATTGGGGAGGGAGACCCAGTACTTC
size: -; J: TRBJ2-3; D: TRBD2; V: TRBV20-1; CDR3: CSARDLGGGASTDTQYF; DNA: TGCAGTGCTAGAGATCTTGGCGGGGGGGCCAGCACAGATACGCAGTATTTT
size: -; J: TRBJ1-3; D: -; V: TRBV19; CDR3: CATHGHSGNTIYF; DNA: TGTGCCACCCACGGGCACTCCGGAAACACCATATATTTT
size: many; J: TRBJ2-6; D: TRBD2; V: TRBV4-3; CDR3: CASSQGLGASGANVLTF; DNA: TGCGCCAGCAGCCAGGGACTAGGGGCCTCTGGGGCCAACGTCCTGACTTTC
size: many; J: TRBJ2-3; D: -; V: TRBV20-1; CDR3: CSARAAGGTSTDTQYF; DNA: TGCAGTGCTAGGGCGGCCGGAGGCACTAGCACAGATACGCAGTATTTT
size: -; J: TRBJ2-7; D: TRBD1; V: TRBV6-2/TRBV6-3; CDR3: CASSYSPTGRSSYEQYF; DNA: TGTGCCAGCAGTTACTCCCCGACAGGGCGGAGCTCCTACGAGCAGTACTTC
size: -; J: TRBJ1-6; D: -; V: TRBV4-3; CDR3: CASSQVDINSPLHF; DNA: TGCGCCAGCAGCCAAGTTGATATTAATTCACCCCTCCACTTT
size: -; J: TRBJ1-6; D: -; V: TRBV7-2; CDR3: CASRIGRYNSPLHF; DNA: TGTGCCAGCAGGATTGGACGGTATAATTCACCCCTCCACTTT
size: few; J: TRBJ1-6; D: -; V: TRBV4-2; CDR3: CASRENNSPLHF; DNA: TGTGCCAGCCGGGAAAATAATTCACCCCTCCACTTT
size: -; J: TRBJ2-7; D: TRBD1; V: TRBV20-1; CDR3: CSARGDSYEQYF; DNA: TGCAGTGCTAGGGGGGACAGCTACGAGCAGTACTTC
size: few; J: TRBJ2-7; D: TRBD1; V: TRBV28; CDR3: CASSIHRLGTESYEQYF; DNA: TGTGCCAGCAGTATTCATAGGCTGGGGACAGAGTCCTACGAGCAGTACTTC
size: many; J: TRBJ2-7; D: -; V: TRBV6-2/TRBV6-3; CDR3: CASSYSDMGYRPYEQYF; DNA: TGTGCCAGCAGTTACTCGGATATGGGGTATCGGCCCTACGAGCAGTACTTC
size: many; J: TRBJ2-1; D: -; V: TRBV19; CDR3: CASTWGETNEQFF; DNA: TGTGCCAGTACTTGGGGCGAAACCAATGAGCAGTTCTTC
size: few; J: TRBJ1-2; D: -; V: TRBV7-2; CDR3: CASSSLPTGNNGYTF; DNA: TGTGCCAGCAGTTCACTACCAACAGGGAACAATGGCTACACCTTC
size: few; J: TRBJ2-1; D: TRBD2; V: TRBV5-5; CDR3: CASSRLAGSYNEQFF; DNA: TGTGCCAGCAGCCGACTAGCGGGCTCCTACAATGAGCAGTTCTTC
size: few; J: TRBJ2-3; D: -; V: TRBV25-1; CDR3: CASSNQGTWLPDTQYF; DNA: TGTGCCAGCAGTAACCAGGGTACGTGGCTCCCAGATACGCAGTATTTT
size: few; J: TRBJ2-2; D: TRBD2; V: TRBV6-2/TRBV6-3; CDR3: CASTKFDLAVNTGELFF; DNA: TGTGCCAGCACCAAATTTGATCTAGCGGTGAACACCGGGGAGCTGTTTTTT
size: many; J: TRBJ2-7; D: -; V: TRBV11-2; CDR3: CASSLVYGAHEQYF; DNA: TGTGCCAGCAGCTTAGTTTACGGGGCCCACGAGCAGTACTTC
size: -; J: TRBJ1-6; D: TRBD1; V: TRBV5-5; CDR3: CASSRDRTYSPLHF; DNA: TGTGCCAGCAGTCGGGACAGGACCTATTCACCCCTCCACTTT
size: many; J: TRBJ2-1; D: TRBD1; V: TRBV12-5; CDR3: CATSGTGTNNEQFF; DNA: TGTGCTACCAGCGGGACAGGGACAAACAATGAGCAGTTCTTC
size: many; J: TRBJ2-7; D: -; V: TRBV7-3; CDR3: CASSLELDRFYEQYF; DNA: TGTGCCAGCAGCCTAGAACTGGACAGATTCTACGAGCAGTACTTC
size: -; J: TRBJ2-5; D: -; V: TRBV9; CDR3: CSSAFDLGQETQYF; DNA: TGCAGCTCGGCATTCGACCTTGGCCAAGAGACCCAGTACTTC